A single sample is the source of the 21 T cell receptor beta chains below, sequenced in a study of sequential checkpoint blockade in melanoma. Measured with immunoSEQ multiplex PCR; TCRdb has only the in-frame clones, and not every one. The sample has 9,000 to 13,000 clones; under 30% are singletons. Sample treatment: randomized to nivolumab then ipilimumab (arm A) or the reverse (arm B). The sample was tumor tissue (inferred from file names), taken from a patient given nivolumab and ipilimumab in sequence. All receptors derive from a human donor with melanoma.

Note on this clone: The germline gene is not matched at one end of the junction; a read error may be the cause. The chain has TRBV29-1 and TRBJ1-1; 10 bases agree with TRBD1. The CDR3 length is 13 residues. CDR1 is SQVTM, CDR2 ANQGSEA, per germline. The CDR3 coding sequence is TGCAGCGTTGGCGTGACAGGGGGCACTGAGGCTTTCTTT. Protein: CSVGVTGGTEAFF.

This clone was detected a few times. This sequence joins TRBV9 and TRBJ1-2; D is possibly TRBD1 (6 bases). The CDR3 is 15 residues long. Germline V gene lookup returns CDR1 SGDLS and CDR2 YYNGEE. V lost 5 bases and J lost 4, with 18 bases in between. Here the CDR3 reads CASSEFRGISYGYTF. CDR3 nucleotide sequence: TGTGCCAGCAGTGAATTTAGGGGGATCAGCTATGGCTACACCTTC.

This clone turned up a few times. The V call is TRBV6-8, the J call TRBJ2-3; D call uncertain. This CDR3 contains 12 residues. V lost 4 bases and J 6 bases, leaving 8 bases between the germline ends. Germline CDR1 reads MNHGY; CDR2 reads SAAAGT. This CDR3 is CASSFGSDTQYF. The CDR3 coding sequence is TGTGCCAGCAGTTTCGGGTCGGATACGCAGTATTTT.

Sample share makes this clone medium-sized. The V and J genes are TRBV4-1 and TRBJ1-4; 9 bases are shared with TRBD1. With 8 bases clipped from V and 4 bases from J, the junction kept 5 bases outside the gene matches. This CDR3 is built from 14 residues. Germline CDR1 is MGHRA and CDR2 is YSYEKL. The CDR3 is CASEKGQGNEKLFF. As DNA, the CDR3 is TGCGCCAGCGAAAAGGGACAGGGTAATGAAAAACTGTTTTTT.

This clone showed up just a few times. The V call is TRBV11-3, the J call TRBJ1-4; D may be TRBD1 (5 bases). Germline V gene sequence: CDR1 SGHNT, CDR2 YENEEA. This CDR3 contains 18 residues. The V gene lost 3 bases and the J gene lost 3 bases, with 20 bases spanning the gap. CDR3 region: CASSLYKGPVFANEKLFF. DNA for the CDR3: TGTGCCAGCAGCTTGTATAAGGGACCGGTTTTCGCTAATGAAAAACTGTTTTTT.

This clone was seen a handful of times. The chain couples TRBV5-1 to TRBJ2-1, with TRBD1 identical over 7 bases. The ends lost 1 base at V and 5 bases at J; junction bases unmatched: 9. This CDR3 region has 16 residues. Germline CDR1 reads SGHRS; CDR2 reads YFSETQ. CDR3 DNA sequence: TGCGCCAGCAGCTTGAAACCGGGACAGCCCGACAATGAGCAGTTCTTC. This gives the protein CASSLKPGQPDNEQFF.

A few counts support this clone. This rearrangement joins TRBV6-4 to TRBJ2-2; no definite D call. The V end lost 5 bases, the J end lost 2 bases, and 3 bases lay between the germline ends. Germline CDR1 and CDR2: MRHNA and SNTAGT. The CDR3 runs to 12 residues. CDR3 region: CASSSNTGELFF. The CDR3 DNA reads TGTGCCAGCAGTTCTAACACCGGGGAGCTGTTTTTT.

This rearrangement joins TRBV11-3 to TRBJ2-3; D could derive from TRBD1 or TRBD2 (5 bases each). In germline, CDR1 is SGHNT, CDR2 YENEEA. This CDR3 has 16 residues. Trimming pared 2 bases from V and 0 bases from J, leaving 12 bases between. CDR3 protein: CASSLTGLLSTDTQYF. The CDR3 region has the DNA TGTGCCAGCAGCTTAACAGGACTTTTAAGCACAGATACGCAGTATTTT.

CDR3 protein: CASSLSGTKETQYF. CDR3 DNA: TGTGCCAGCAGCCTATCCGGGACTAAAGAGACCCAGTACTTC. The gene calls are TRBV11-3 and TRBJ2-5, with TRBD2 matching over 7 bases. The CDR3 has 14 residues. The V gene end was trimmed by 5 bases and the J gene end by 3 bases; junction bases not matched to a gene: 6. CDR1 is SGHNT, CDR2 YENEEA, per germline.

The chain is built from TRBV5-1 and TRBJ2-3; D is possibly TRBD2 (6 bases). The CDR3 runs to 17 residues. Trimming left V 1 base short and J 3 bases short, with 18 bases between. CDR1 is SGHRS and CDR2 is YFSETQ in the germline V gene. The CDR3 DNA reads as TGCGCCAGCAGCTTGCAAGCCGGCGGGACCGGTACAGATACGCAGTATTTT. Encoded protein: CASSLQAGGTGTDTQYF.

V gene TRBV11-3 combines with J gene TRBJ1-2; 7 positions agree with TRBD1. CDR3 length: 16 amino acids. CDR1 and CDR2 from the germline V gene are SGHNT and YENEEA. The junction had 12 bases not matched to a gene; V was cut back by 5 bases and J by 3 bases. The CDR3 bases are TGTGCCAGCAGCAGGGGCCGGGACAGTATTTACTATGGCTACACCTTC. Amino acid sequence: CASSRGRDSIYYGYTF.

This clone turned up a few times. CDR3 nucleotide sequence: TGTGCCAGCAGCTGGGTGGGTAGGTCCTCCATGAACACTGAAGCTTTCTTT. It is translated as CASSWVGRSSMNTEAFF. This chain connects TRBV11-3 to TRBJ1-1; D call uncertain. The V gene lost 4 bases and the J gene lost 0 bases, with 18 bases spanning the gap. The CDR3 consists of 17 residues. Per germline, CDR1 SGHNT and CDR2 YENEEA.

This clone was observed a few times. This chain connects TRBV6-8 to TRBJ2-2, with D uncertain. Germline assignment: CDR1 MNHGY and CDR2 SAAAGT. The CDR3 has 14 residues. Trimming removed 10 bases at V and 0 bases at J, with 12 bases between. The CDR3 DNA sequence: TGTGCCATCAGGTACGGATCGAACACCGGGGAGCTGTTTTTT. Its protein is CAIRYGSNTGELFF.

A few counts support this clone. This sequence joins TRBV23-1 and TRBJ2-1; TRBD2 aligns across 11 bases. TRBV23-1 is classed as an ORF, of uncertain function. The CDR3 covers 16 residues. V was pared by 6 bases and J by 6 bases, with 10 bases of the junction left unmatched. CDR3 amino acids: CASSDDSTSGANEQFF. The CDR3 DNA follows: TGCGCCAGCAGCGATGACTCGACTAGCGGGGCCAATGAGCAGTTCTTC.

Many counts were recorded for this clone. The chain carries TRBV6-8 and TRBJ1-2; D remains unclear. Germline-derived CDR1 and CDR2 are MNHGY and SAAAGT. CDR3 length equals 14 residues. The ends were cut back, 2 bases at V and 4 bases at J, with 11 bases in the middle. CDR3 residues: CASSYRGRGYGYTF. The CDR3 coding sequence is TGTGCCAGCAGTTACCGCGGACGGGGCTATGGCTACACCTTC.

In DNA form, the CDR3 reads TGTGCCATCAGTGAGGGCACCGGCCTCTCGAATGAAAAACTGTTTTTT. Residues: CAISEGTGLSNEKLFF. This chain links TRBV10-3 with TRBJ1-4, with D unresolved. Trimming stripped 2 bases from V and 5 bases from J, with 15 bases between. The germline gives CDR1 ENHRY, CDR2 SYGVKD. CDR3 length: 16 residues.

The J gene is TRBJ2-5, the V gene TRBV19, with 8 bases that match TRBD2. CDR3 size: 13 residues. The germline V gene encodes CDR1 LNHDA and CDR2 SQIVND (reference sequence). V lost 5 bases, J lost 5 bases, and 4 bases stayed unmatched. The CDR3 is CASSVGTSETQYF. CDR3 coding DNA: TGTGCCAGTAGTGTCGGGACTAGTGAGACCCAGTACTTC.

The chain uses TRBV7-4 and TRBJ1-6, with D tentatively TRBD1 (5 bases). This CDR3 is built from 14 residues. V was shortened by 3 bases and J by 10 bases, with 13 bases between the two germline ends. From germline, CDR1 is SGHVT and CDR2 SQSDAQ. The CDR3 coding sequence is TGTGCCAGCAGCTTTGAGGGGAGAGAGTCACCCCTCCACTTT. Its protein is CASSFEGRESPLHF.

The rearrangement uses TRBV11-3 and TRBJ2-1; possibly TRBD1 for D (6 bases). V lost 1 base and J lost 7, with 14 bases in between. The length of the CDR3 is 15 residues. CDR1 and CDR2 from the germline V gene are SGHNT and YENEEA. The CDR3 DNA reads TGTGCCAGCAGCTTAGGCCAGGGGAGCGGAAATGAGCAGTTCTTC. Translated: CASSLGQGSGNEQFF.

This chain connects TRBV19 to TRBJ1-1, with 8 bases identical to TRBD1. CDR3 length equals 15 residues. Trimming took 4 bases from V and 0 from J; bases not matched to a gene: 4. Germline V gene data show CDR1 as LNHDA and CDR2 as SQIVND (reference sequence). The CDR3 reads CASSTGTGLNTEAFF. CDR3 DNA sequence: TGTGCCAGTAGTACCGGGACAGGTTTGAACACTGAAGCTTTCTTT.

This clone was counted many times. The rearrangement links TRBV11-3 to TRBJ2-3; 9 nucleotides agree with TRBD2. The CDR3 extends over 15 amino acids. V lost 2 bases to trimming and J lost 6 bases; unmatched junction nucleotides: 6. CDR1 and CDR2 from the germline V gene are SGHNT and YENEEA. CDR3 sequence: CASSLFAGGDDTQYF. CDR3 DNA: TGTGCCAGCAGCTTATTTGCGGGGGGGGACGATACGCAGTATTTT.